This TCR beta chain came from a study of shared clonotypes between healthy human individuals. At the level of the study: Each donor contributed plates that comprised three CD4 naive, three CD4 memory, two CD8 naive and one CD8 memory.

Study outcomes and limitations: In this cohort, only blood was sampled, and tissue repertoires likely differ.

Germline lookup yields CDR1 MNHEY and CDR2 SMNVEV (reference sequence). This CDR3 contains 18 residues. The V end lost 6 bases, the J end lost 3 bases, and 23 bases lay between the germline ends. Every subset had its genomic DNA shared out evenly among several immunoSEQ plates. Only in-frame clones appear in the TCRdb table, and some are missing; sequencing was by immunoSEQ multiplex PCR. The sample comprises roughly 2.2 million clones, 85% to 95% of which are singletons, and about 0.36% rests with the top ten. Note on this clone: Its target is unknown.

The sequence came from a young man in good health. Some clones in this sample may be carry-over from other donors' samples. The V call is TRBV27, the J call TRBJ1-4; weak D call: TRBD1 (5 bases). Sample: naive CD4+ T cells from PBMCs. Noted subset: CD45RA+ positively selected. The CDR3 DNA follows: TGTGCCAGCAGGGGAGGGACCCTGGCGATGGGAGCTAATGAAAAACTGTTTTTT. It encodes CASRGGTLAMGANEKLFF.